One sample yielded the 11 T cell receptor beta chains listed below, sequenced in a study of T cells in Graves' hyperthyroidism and ophthalmopathy (dated by TCRdb to about 2019). Libraries were prepared through multiplex PCR. Sequencing was carried out with an Illumina HiSeq 2000. The TCR beta CDR3 regions were amplified from the RNA transcripts. The TCR CDR3 was subjected to a first round of RT-PCR using the HTBI primer set and the Qiagen OneStep RT-PCR kit. The public reads were reprocessed in TCRdb via fastp at Q25 and MiXCR, keeping in-frame beta chains. One record per CDR3 amino acid sequence lists the most common genes and DNA. The sample has about 560,000 distinct CDR3 sequences on record, 15% to 19% of them singletons. Jointly, the top ten make up about 7% of the sample. Source material: blood. All receptors derive from a woman in her twenties or thirties with Graves' hyperthyroidism.

This clonotype was counted ten times or more. The chain uses TRBV28 and TRBJ2-5; TRBD2 aligns across 8 bases. V lost 6 bases, J lost 6 bases, and 15 bases stayed unmatched. The V gene's germline CDR1 is MDHEN and CDR2 SYDVKM. There are 16 residues in the CDR3. CDR3 sequence reads: CASRTLQAGELKTQYF. CDR3 sequence (DNA): TGTGCCAGCAGAACCCTACAAGCGGGAGAACTAAAGACCCAGTACTTC.

This clonotype has ten or more counts. The chain joins TRBV30 to TRBJ1-2; perhaps TRBD1 as D (5 bases). Germline V gives CDR1 GTSNPN, CDR2 SVGIG (reference sequence). The V end lost 5 bases, the J end lost 7 bases, and 17 bases lay between the germline ends. This CDR3 is built from 13 residues. Written as DNA, the CDR3 is TGTGCCTGGGTGGGACCGTACCGGTCTGGCTACACCTTC. It yields the protein CAWVGPYRSGYTF. Combining the CDR3 with reference TRBV30 and TRBJ1-2 gives the whole variable domain SQTIHQWPATLVQPVGSPLSLECTVEGTSNPNLYWYRQAAGRGLQLLFYSVGIGQISSEVPQNLSASRPQDRQFILSSKKLLLSDSGFYLCAWVGPYRSGYTFGSGTRLTVV.

This clonotype was seen many times. This CDR3 reads CASTMTGVYGYTF. DNA of the CDR3: TGTGCCAGCACGATGACAGGGGTCTATGGCTACACCTTC. This chain joins TRBV6-1 and TRBJ1-2, with TRBD1 matching over 8 bases. Germline CDR1 is MNHNS and CDR2 is SASEGT. The CDR3 is made up of 13 amino acids. The V segment lost 7 bases and the J segment 4 bases; nucleotides outside the gene matches: 5.

This clonotype was counted at least ten times. The chain has TRBV9 and TRBJ2-7, with D tentatively TRBD1 (5 bases). From germline, CDR1 is SGDLS and CDR2 YYNGEE. The CDR3 spans 13 residues. V was cut by 1 base and J by 6 bases, with 11 bases left in between. This CDR3 reads CASSVHDQGEQYF. CDR3 bases: TGTGCCAGCAGCGTACATGACCAGGGCGAGCAGTACTTC.

This clonotype was observed many times. The chain joins TRBV15 to TRBJ1-4; D not resolved. This CDR3 contains 15 residues. The germline V gene has CDR1 LNHNV and CDR2 YYDKDF (reference sequence). Trimming removed 3 bases at V and 8 bases at J, with 16 bases between. The CDR3 is CATSSDSSVGEKLFF. The CDR3 bases are TGTGCCACCAGCAGTGACTCTTCTGTAGGCGAAAAACTGTTTTTT.

This clonotype appeared many times. This chain joins TRBV20-1 and TRBJ2-7, with 7 bases matching TRBD1. CDR3 length: 12 residues. J was trimmed by 4 bases and V by 5 bases; bases with no gene match: 5. From germline, CDR1 is DFQATT and CDR2 SNEGSKA (reference sequence). The CDR3, as DNA: TGCAGTGCTCCCTCGGACAGGTACGAGCAGTACTTC. The encoded protein is CSAPSDRYEQYF.

This clonotype was recorded a few times. The rearrangement uses TRBV10-3 and TRBJ2-3; D is perhaps TRBD1 or TRBD2 (5 bases each). V was pared by 6 bases and J by 2 bases, with 30 bases between. Germline loops: CDR1 ENHRY, CDR2 SYGVKD. CDR3 length equals 20 residues. The CDR3 spells CAIRPGDGSLVRGVTDTQYF. The CDR3 nucleotides read TGTGCCATCAGACCCGGGGATGGGTCTCTAGTGAGGGGAGTCACAGATACGCAGTATTTT.

This clonotype was counted at least ten times. The chain is built from TRBV27 and TRBJ1-5; D may be TRBD1 (5 bases). CDR3 length equals 12 residues. Germline CDR1 MNHEY, CDR2 SMNVEV (reference sequence). V was clipped by 8 bases and J by 13 bases, with 18 bases between them. The CDR3: CASEGVGGGQHF. The CDR3, as DNA: TGTGCCAGCGAAGGGGTCGGGGGGGGGCAGCATTTT.

This clonotype was seen at least ten times. This sequence joins TRBV6-1 and TRBJ1-2, with 7 positions matching TRBD1. Losses at the gene ends were 2 bases for V and 7 bases for J; bases not matched to a gene: 7. Germline CDR1 MNHNS, CDR2 SASEGT. The CDR3 is 14 amino acids. This CDR3 is CASSEQKGAIGYTF. The CDR3 DNA reads TGTGCCAGCAGTGAACAGAAGGGGGCTATTGGCTACACCTTC.

This clonotype was seen a handful of times. The chain has TRBV27 and TRBJ2-2; D may be TRBD1 (6 bases). The CDR3 is 15 amino acids. V lost 3 bases, J lost 7 bases, and 15 bases lay in between. Germline CDR1 is MNHEY and CDR2 is SMNVEV (reference sequence). CDR3 DNA sequence: TGTGCCAGCAGTTTTAGAGCGCCCAGGGGCGGGGAGCTGTTTTTT. Translated: CASSFRAPRGGELFF.

This clonotype has a count of ten or more. The rearrangement joins TRBV7-8 to TRBJ2-2, with 7 bases aligning to TRBD2. The CDR3 consists of 16 residues. V dropped 3 bases and J dropped 4; count of bases not matched to a gene: 8. Germline values: CDR1 SGHVS, CDR2 FQNEAQ. This chain's CDR3 is CASSLVETSVTGELFF. The CDR3 region has the DNA TGTGCCAGCAGCTTGGTAGAAACTAGCGTCACCGGGGAGCTGTTTTTT.